This TCR beta chain was sequenced in a study of cytomegalovirus exposure and HLA in healthy donors. The study's findings and limits: With later analysis, a missense DCLRE1C variant became linked to TCR beta V- and J-gene trimming.

As regards this clone: Its antigen remains unknown.

The CDR3 spans 11 residues. Germline V gene data show CDR1 as LNHDA and CDR2 as SQIVND (reference sequence). Trimming pared 11 bases from V and 2 bases from J, leaving 10 bases between. Use of 60 Vbeta and 13 Jbeta primers characterized the PCR. Produced via immunoSEQ multiplex PCR; TCRdb's table is partial and in-frame only. The sample consists of under 250,000 clones, about 72% of them appearing once. The rearrangement links TRBV19 to TRBJ2-7, with a possible D match to TRBD2 (5 bases). This TCR derives from a male donor in good health and CMV-seronegative. The sample consisted of PBMCs. CDR3 in amino acids: CAAGSPYEQYF. CDR3 DNA: TGTGCCGCGGGTTCCCCCTACGAGCAGTACTTC.